This TCR beta chain was recorded in a study of blood T cell repertoires in COVID-19. Whole-study context: From T cells, B-cell-depleted T cells, or PBMCs came the material, which was cDNA or gDNA.

V trimming: 2 bases; J trimming: 4 bases; junction bases outside the gene matches: 3. This CDR3 comprises 16 residues. CDR1 and CDR2 (germline): SGHTA, FQGTGA. The method was immunoSEQ multiplex PCR; TCRdb's version includes in-frame clones alone and lacks a portion of them. The sample has 110,000 to 150,000 clones; just over 85% are singletons. Sequenced material: PBMCs or T cells enriched from blood (not recorded which). This TCR was sampled from a man between 50 and 59 years old who had recovered from COVID-19. The chain joins TRBV7-3 to TRBJ2-1; 12 bases map to TRBD2. The CDR3 DNA reads as TGTGCCAGCAGCTTATCCGGACTAGCGGGATACAATGAGCAGTTCTTC. It translates to CASSLSGLAGYNEQFF. Supplemented by reference TRBV7-3 and TRBJ2-1, the full variable domain reads GAGVSQTPSNKVTEKGKYVELRCDPISGHTALYWYRQSLGQGPEFLIYFQGTGAADDSGLPNDRFFAVRPEGSVSTLKIQRTERGDSAVYLCASSLSGLAGYNEQFFGPGTRLTVL.